This note documents a single T cell receptor (beta chain) sequence. Its antigen remains unidentified. The germline V gene has CDR1 DFQATT and CDR2 SNEGSKA (reference sequence). Trimming cost V 4 bases and J 7 bases; bases outside gene matches: 12. CDR3 size: 15 residues. This sample stems from a study of T cells after yellow fever vaccination. General observations from the study: Most clones from primary vaccination resurfaced after the booster (about 96% CD4, around 91% CD8).

In making TCR cDNA, 5'RACE template switching added a universal primer site and UMIs to it. Using its own MiXCR run on the 5' RACE reads, TCRdb lists one record per CDR3 protein. Here the sample spans about 210,000 distinct CDR3 sequences, roughly 3.3% being singletons. This TCR was recovered from a man between 18 and 29 years old who received the YFV17D yellow fever vaccine. This chain links TRBV20-1 with TRBJ2-2; 7 bases align to TRBD2. The source material was CD4+ T cells sorted from PBMCs, sampled 10 days after the yellow fever booster vaccination. CDR3 amino acids: CSATTGGIGVGELFF. In DNA form, the CDR3 reads TGCAGTGCTACCACCGGGGGGATAGGAGTCGGGGAGCTGTTTTTT.